A single sample gave rise to the 23 T cell receptor beta chains below, sequenced in a study of CD8 T cells in ankylosing spondylitis. A single record per CDR3 protein comes from TCRdb applying MiXCR to the 5' RACE reads. The data show approximately 190,000 distinct CDR3 sequences, with over 10% seen just once and more than 9.5% held by the top ten. Material for sequencing was blood, either unsorted or a sorted T cell fraction (not recorded which). The receptors originated from a female donor with ankylosing spondylitis or in good health (not recorded which).

V and J are TRBV20-1 and TRBJ2-1, with D possibly TRBD2 on 7 matching bases. Germline values: CDR1 DFQATT, CDR2 SNEGSKA (reference sequence). This CDR3 comprises 15 residues. The V end was cut by 6 bases, the J end by 9 bases, with 24 bases between. The DNA for the CDR3 is TGCAGTGCGGCCAGGGGAATAGCGGGTAACACTGAGCAGTTCTTC. Amino acids: CSAARGIAGNTEQFF.

A few counts support this clonotype. One end of the junction fails to match germline, which may point to a read error. The genes are TRBV27 and TRBJ2-7, with 8 bases lining up with TRBD1. This CDR3 is 13 amino acids long. Looked up from germline, CDR1 is MNHEY and CDR2 is SMNVEV (reference sequence). The CDR3: CASRYPGGRRTYF. The CDR3 DNA follows: TGTGCCAGCAGGTACCCAGGGGGCCGTAGGACCTATTTC.

There are many counts of this clonotype. This chain connects TRBV7-2 to TRBJ2-7; D call uncertain. The CDR3 totals 13 residues. The germline CDR1 and CDR2 sequences are SGHTA and FQGNSA. V was clipped by 1 base and J by 5 bases, with 9 bases between them. CDR3 sequence: CASSLGPAHEQYF. The CDR3 DNA reads as TGTGCCAGCAGCTTAGGACCCGCGCACGAGCAGTACTTC.

The table lists this clonotype with many counts. This chain connects TRBV9 to TRBJ1-5; unclear D gene. The CDR3 runs to 12 residues. V was pared by 5 bases and J by 5 bases, with 8 bases between. Germline V gives CDR1 SGDLS, CDR2 YYNGEE. The CDR3 region has the DNA TGTGCCAGCAGGTCCCGAGATCAGCCCCAGCATTTT. This translates into CASRSRDQPQHF.

CDR3 coding DNA: TGTGCCAGCAGCAAAGGGGCGGGACAGCCCCAGCATTTT. It translates to CASSKGAGQPQHF. The rearrangement links TRBV7-9 to TRBJ1-5, with D possibly being TRBD1 (5 bases). The CDR3 extends over 13 amino acids. Trimming cost V 5 bases and J 7 bases, with 12 bases left between them. Germline CDR1 SEHNR, CDR2 FQNEAQ (reference sequence).

The sample holds many counts of this clonotype. The J gene is TRBJ1-1, the V gene TRBV12-3 or TRBV12-4; D ambiguous. The CDR3 has 14 amino acids. V gave up 6 bases and J gave up 1 base, with 12 bases separating them. DNA for the CDR3: TGTGCCAGCAGACCTTTGACGGAGAACACTGAAGCTTTCTTT. The encoded protein is CASRPLTENTEAFF.

This clonotype has just a few counts. J is TRBJ2-3 and V is TRBV7-8; D might be TRBD2 (6 bases). This CDR3 is 16 amino acids long. Germline V gene lookup returns CDR1 SGHVS and CDR2 FQNEAQ. V shed 5 bases and J shed 1 base, with 16 bases lying between them. CDR3 DNA sequence: TGTGCCAGCAGCCTCAGGGCGGTAGCGGGCACAGATACGCAGTATTTT. Protein product: CASSLRAVAGTDTQYF.

The chain links TRBV9 to TRBJ2-1, with D possibly being TRBD2 (6 bases). Germline V lookup: CDR1 SGDLS, CDR2 YYNGEE. Trimming removed 2 bases at V and 2 bases at J, with 11 bases between. The CDR3 loop spans 15 amino acids. The CDR3 region has the DNA TGTGCCAGCAGCGTCAGACTAGTGGCCTACAATGAGCAGTTCTTC. Protein sequence: CASSVRLVAYNEQFF.

Many counts were recorded for this clonotype. The V gene is TRBV6-2 or TRBV6-3, the J gene TRBJ1-2, with D unresolved. Germline CDR1 and CDR2: MNHEY and SVGEGT. The CDR3 is 14 residues long. The V end was cut by 5 bases, the J end by 3 bases, with 13 bases between. The CDR3 DNA reads TGTGCCAGCAGTCCTATTGACACGTACTATGGCTACACCTTC. It is translated as CASSPIDTYYGYTF.

The table lists this clonotype with many counts. The V gene is TRBV29-1, the J gene TRBJ1-5, with 9 positions matching TRBD1. V lost 7 bases to trimming and J lost 6 bases; unmatched junction nucleotides: 7. Per germline, CDR1 SQVTM and CDR2 ANQGSEA. The CDR3 sequence is 13 residues long. The CDR3 sequence: CSASGTGTQPQHF. CDR3 coding DNA: TGCAGCGCCAGCGGGACAGGGACTCAGCCCCAGCATTTT.

The chain uses TRBV7-9 and TRBJ2-2, with D possibly being TRBD1 (6 bases). CDR1 SEHNR and CDR2 FQNEAQ come from the germline V gene (reference sequence). Between the trimmed V and J ends, which lost 4 bases and 0 bases, there was a span of 15 bases. The CDR3 contains 17 residues. CDR3 sequence reads: CASSSSNRDTNTGELFF. The CDR3, as DNA: TGTGCCAGCAGCTCTTCTAACAGGGACACGAACACCGGGGAGCTGTTTTTT.

The table lists this clonotype with many counts. The rearrangement uses TRBV27 and TRBJ1-6; 7 bases are a match to TRBD1. Trimming removed 0 bases from V and 6 bases from J; junction bases left unmatched: 11. This CDR3 is built from 18 residues. Germline values: CDR1 MNHEY, CDR2 SMNVEV (reference sequence). DNA for the CDR3: TGTGCCAGCAGTTTATCGATTGGGACAGCATCCATTAATTCACCCCTCCACTTT. Translation: CASSLSIGTASINSPLHF.

There are many counts of this clonotype. V gene TRBV9 combines with J gene TRBJ1-5; D gene uncertain. V was clipped by 4 bases and J by 0 bases, with 8 bases between them. CDR1 and CDR2 from the germline V gene are SGDLS and YYNGEE. The CDR3 sequence is 14 residues long. The DNA for the CDR3 is TGTGCCAGCAGCCCGCTAGCTAGCAATCAGCCCCAGCATTTT. It encodes CASSPLASNQPQHF.

The table lists this clonotype with many counts. In DNA form, the CDR3 reads TGTGCCAGCAGCGTAGCAGCGGGGGCCCCGGGGACAGATACGCAGTATTTT. This gives the protein CASSVAAGAPGTDTQYF. The J gene is TRBJ2-3, the V gene TRBV9; 8 bases are a match to TRBD2. Germline-derived CDR1 and CDR2 are SGDLS and YYNGEE. With 0 bases clipped from V and 3 bases from J, the junction kept 9 bases outside the gene matches. The CDR3 loop spans 17 amino acids. Supplemented by reference TRBV9 and TRBJ2-3, the full variable domain reads DSGVTQTPKHLITATGQRVTLRCSPRSGDLSVYWYQQSLDQGLQFLIQYYNGEERAKGNILERFSAQQFPDLHSELNLSSLELGDSALYFCASSVAAGAPGTDTQYFGPGTRLTVL.

The V call is TRBV9, the J call TRBJ2-3; D call uncertain. Gene TRBJ1-5 matches the end of the DNA better, so the J call may be wrong. The CDR3 runs 14 residues. The V gene's germline CDR1 is SGDLS and CDR2 YYNGEE. The CDR3 reads CASSVSSRTDTQHF. The CDR3, as DNA: TGTGCCAGCAGCGTTAGTAGCAGAACAGATACGCAGCATTTT.

This clonotype was detected only a few times. The rearrangement links TRBV30 to TRBJ1-4; D gene ambiguous. V lost 2 bases and J 7 bases, leaving 11 bases between the germline ends. The CDR3 contains 13 residues. Germline V gene data show CDR1 as GTSNPN and CDR2 as SVGIG (reference sequence). The chain's CDR3 is CAWSSDLFEKLFF. As DNA, the CDR3 is TGTGCCTGGAGTAGCGATTTATTTGAAAAACTGTTTTTT.

This clonotype was found many times. At one boundary the junction diverges from the germline segment, which might be a read error. V and J are TRBV7-8 and TRBJ1-1; tentatively, D is TRBD1 (5 bases). Germline loops: CDR1 SGHVS, CDR2 FQNEAQ. This CDR3 comprises 13 residues. CDR3 nucleotide sequence: TGTGCCAGCAGCTTAGTTCAGGGAAGGGGTGAGGTCTTT. This translates into CASSLVQGRGEVF.

Ten or more counts support this clonotype. This rearrangement joins TRBV5-1 to TRBJ1-3, with unresolved D. CDR3 length equals 15 residues. Germline V gives CDR1 SGHRS, CDR2 YFSETQ. Trimming pared 4 bases from V and 0 bases from J, leaving 11 bases between. The CDR3 protein is CASSGPAASGNTIYF. The CDR3 DNA sequence: TGCGCCAGCAGCGGACCTGCAGCCTCTGGAAACACCATATATTTT.

This clonotype showed up many times. The chain links TRBV14 to TRBJ2-7, with 8 bases that match TRBD1. The CDR3 runs to 13 residues. The germline V gene has CDR1 SGHDN and CDR2 FVKESK. V lost 7 bases to trimming and J lost 2 bases; unmatched junction nucleotides: 4. This CDR3 is CASKPGQAYEQYF. The CDR3 nucleotides read TGTGCCAGCAAACCGGGACAGGCCTACGAGCAGTACTTC. Full variable domain (missing parts from reference TRBV14 and TRBJ2-7): EAGVTQFPSHSVIEKGQTVTLRCDPISGHDNLYWYRRVMGKEIKFLLHFVKESKQDESGMPNNRFLAERTGGTYSTLKVQPAELEDSGVYFCASKPGQAYEQYFGPGTRLTVT.

This clonotype was observed a handful of times. V is TRBV2 and J is TRBJ1-5; 7 positions agree with TRBD1. The CDR3 totals 15 residues. In germline, CDR1 is SNHLY, CDR2 FYNNEI. V shed 6 bases and J 1 base; nucleotides not matched to a gene: 6. The CDR3 DNA sequence: TGTGCCAGCAGCGACGGACAGGCCAGCAATCAGCCCCAGCATTTT. Translation: CASSDGQASNQPQHF.

In this sample, this clonotype turned up many times. The chain joins TRBV20-1 to TRBJ2-3, with 9 bases aligning to TRBD2. The trim removed 6 bases at V and 0 bases at J, leaving 10 bases unmatched. The germline gives CDR1 DFQATT, CDR2 SNEGSKA (reference sequence). This CDR3 spans 16 amino acids. The CDR3 DNA is TGCAGTGCCAGACTAGCGGAAGATCCCAGCACAGATACGCAGTATTTT. This translates into CSARLAEDPSTDTQYF.

This CDR3 is CASSQQRGRLKSSSYNEQFF. The CDR3 DNA reads as TGTGCCAGCAGCCAGCAGCGCGGGAGGCTTAAAAGTAGCTCCTACAATGAGCAGTTCTTC. The chain links TRBV7-3 to TRBJ2-1; 8 nucleotides align to TRBD2. V lost 5 bases and J lost 0; bases outside the gene matches: 18. The CDR3 extends over 20 amino acids. Germline loops: CDR1 SGHTA, CDR2 FQGTGA.

To note about this clonotype: This sequence may be a read error, since a much larger clone differs from it by one base. This is likely a read error, given that the CDR3 carries no conserved phenylalanine or tryptophan at its end. In DNA form, the CDR3 reads TGCGCCAGCAGTCCTGAGGGGGTGCGTGGCTACACCGTC. Translation gives CASSPEGVRGYTV. V is TRBV5-1 and J is TRBJ1-2; TRBD1 is a possible D gene (6 bases). V lost 5 bases to trimming and J lost 7 bases, with 15 bases between them. Germline CDR1 reads SGHRS; CDR2 reads YFSETQ. The CDR3 has 13 amino acids.